This TCR beta chain was sequenced during a study of blood T cells in healthy people across ages. Study at large: Template switching caught about one barcoded beta molecule for each two T cells.

For every donor, a draw yielded about 9.7 milliliters of peripheral blood. Germline V gene sequence: CDR1 WSHSY, CDR2 SAAADI. Trimming took off 0 bases at V and 3 bases at J, with 17 bases between the two ends. This CDR3 region has 18 residues. PCR was performed a second time for roughly 7 to 11 cycles using a sample-barcoded 5' primer and a J-beta primer mix. Each TCR beta cDNA got a 12-nucleotide random molecular identifier. TCRdb itself ran the 5' RACE reads through MiXCR, one entry per CDR3 protein. The repertoire has approximately 800,000 distinct CDR3 sequences, around 25% of them found once; the top ten carry about 2.9%. These data also featured in a second study, about T cells of mothers and their children. From that study: With unrelated pairs as the comparison, related mother-child pairs had a slightly higher overlap that was not significant.

This chain joins TRBV10-2 and TRBJ1-4; no reliable D call. Sequencing input: blood. The clonotype originates from a boy aged 5-17 years in good health. In DNA form, the CDR3 reads TGCGCCAGCAGTGAGTCGATGGGCTTGAGTTTGGCTAATGAAAAACTGTTTTTT. Encoded protein: CASSESMGLSLANEKLFF.